The next 7 T cell receptor beta chains were all read from a single sample in a study of blood T cells in healthy people across ages. The use of a sample-barcoded 5' primer and a J-beta primer mix characterized a second PCR of about 6 to 12 cycles. TCRdb reprocessed the 5' RACE reads with MiXCR, giving one entry per CDR3 protein. The table includes some 710,000 distinct CDR3 sequences, about 20% detected once. The sample comprised blood. The receptors shown here come from a man aged 70 or older in good health.

A word on this clonotype: No conserved phenylalanine or tryptophan ends this CDR3, so it is likely a read error. The chain joins TRBV5-6 to TRBJ2-1; the match to TRBD2 covers 7 bases. This CDR3 is 15 amino acids long. Germline V gene lookup returns CDR1 SGHDT and CDR2 YYEEEE. The V gene end was trimmed by 0 bases and the J gene end by 7 bases; junction bases not matched to a gene: 7. CDR3 sequence reads: CASSLDRGVLNEQFL. CDR3 DNA sequence: TGTGCCAGCAGCTTGGACCGGGGGGTATTGAATGAGCAGTTCTTA.

The J gene is TRBJ1-2, the V gene TRBV5-1; the match to TRBD1 covers 7 bases. CDR1 SGHRS and CDR2 YFSETQ come from the germline V gene. Trimming at V came to 4 bases and at J to 8 bases, leaving 14 bases not matched to a gene. The CDR3 is made up of 15 amino acids. The CDR3 loop reads CASSPTGKRSGGYTF. The CDR3 DNA sequence: TGCGCCAGCAGCCCGACAGGGAAAAGGTCGGGGGGCTACACCTTC.

Only a few counts were recorded for this clonotype. The V gene is TRBV12-3 or TRBV12-4, the J gene TRBJ2-1; D uncertain. Matching the DNA end better, TRBJ2-5 makes the J call doubtful. The CDR3 loop spans 11 amino acids. The CDR3 region has the DNA TGTGCCAGCAGGAGTAGTGAGACCCAGTACTTC. This gives the protein CASRSSETQYF.

This clonotype was detected only a few times. One junction end does not reproduce the germline sequence, and a read error may be involved. The chain combines TRBV4-1 with TRBJ1-4; possibly TRBD1 for D (5 bases). The CDR3 is 16 amino acids. Germline V CDR1 and CDR2: MGHRA, YSYEKL. CDR3 sequence: CASRQDLGATNEKLFF. The CDR3 nucleotides read TGCGCCAGCAGGCAAGATCTGGGGGCAACTAATGAAAAACTGTTTTTT.

This clonotype was seen repeatedly, ten times or more. V gene TRBV29-1 combines with J gene TRBJ2-7, with 10 bases lining up with TRBD1. Losses at the gene ends were 4 bases for V and 6 bases for J; bases not matched to a gene: 6. The CDR3 has 13 residues. Germline values: CDR1 SQVTM, CDR2 ANQGSEA. The CDR3 DNA follows: TGCAGCGTTGCTCGACAGGGGGCGGCCGAGCAGTACTTC. Translating it yields CSVARQGAAEQYF.

In DNA, the CDR3 is TGCAGTGCTGCGCAAGAGACCCAGTACTTC. Translated: CSAAQETQYF. The genes are TRBV20-1 and TRBJ2-5, with D unclear. V lost 5 bases and J lost 2, with 3 bases in between. CDR3 length: 10 residues. The germline gives CDR1 DFQATT, CDR2 SNEGSKA (reference sequence).

This clonotype has a handful of counts. The gene calls are TRBV24-1 and TRBJ2-1; D gene ambiguous. This CDR3 is 15 amino acids long. Looked up from germline, CDR1 is KGHDR and CDR2 is SFDVKD. V lost 4 bases and J 0 bases, leaving 9 bases between the germline ends. The CDR3 bases are TGTGCCACCAGTGACATTTCGGTCTCCTACAATGAGCAGTTCTTC. It translates to CATSDISVSYNEQFF.